One and the same sample provided the 6 T cell receptor beta chains below, sequenced in a study of identical twins. Via MiXCR, TCRdb re-called the 5' RACE reads, giving one row per CDR3 protein. The data contain fewer than 350,000 distinct CDR3 sequences, under 9.5% of them seen just once; the ten biggest clones take up 2.1%. This sample also appeared in a second study, on yellow fever vaccine responses in identical twins.

The sequencing input was memory (CD45RO+) T cells sorted from blood. These TCRs come from a woman between 18 and 29 years old in good health.

The table lists this clonotype with a few counts. The CDR3 loop reads CASSHTQGSYEQYF. In DNA form, the CDR3 reads TGTGCCAGCAGCCACACTCAGGGGTCCTACGAGCAGTACTTC. The chain carries TRBV6-1 and TRBJ2-7, with TRBD1 as a possible D gene (6 bases). CDR1 and CDR2 from the germline V gene are MNHNS and SASEGT. CDR3 size: 14 residues. Deletions cut 6 bases from V and 1 base from J, with 13 bases between.

The genes are TRBV24-1 and TRBJ1-2; 7 positions agree with TRBD1. The germline V gene has CDR1 KGHDR and CDR2 SFDVKD. J gave up 6 bases and V 3 bases, and 15 bases lay outside the gene matches. The CDR3 runs 17 residues. The DNA for the CDR3 is TGTGCCACCAGTGATACCCCGACGACAGGGATGGGGCATGGCTACACCTTC. This encodes CATSDTPTTGMGHGYTF.

The gene calls are TRBV9 and TRBJ2-3; either TRBD1 or TRBD2 may supply D (5 bases each). With 4 bases removed from V and 6 bases from J, the gap between germline ends came to 9 bases. Germline V gene sequence: CDR1 SGDLS, CDR2 YYNGEE. The CDR3 consists of 12 residues. This CDR3 is CASSRGQDTQYF. The CDR3 DNA sequence: TGTGCCAGCAGCCGGGGCCAGGATACGCAGTATTTT.

This clonotype has ten or more counts. This chain links TRBV5-5 with TRBJ2-1, with 8 bases matching TRBD1. This CDR3 is built from 12 residues. Germline V gene data show CDR1 as SGHKS and CDR2 as YYEKEE (reference sequence). The ends lost 0 bases at V and 10 bases at J; junction bases unmatched: 0. CDR3 sequence (DNA): TGTGCCAGCAGCTTGGACAGGGGGGAGCAGTTCTTC. It specifies CASSLDRGEQFF.

This clonotype was found a few times. V usage is TRBV21-1 and J usage is TRBJ2-7; the tabulated D call, TRBD2, remains unverified against the DNA. TRBV21-1 is a listed pseudogene. The CDR3 is made up of 16 amino acids. DNA of the CDR3: TGTGCCAGCAGCAAAGCGCTCGGGGAGGGTCCCTACGAGCAGTACGTC. This sequence encodes CASSKALGEGPYEQYV.

This clonotype was observed many times. The chain combines TRBV15 with TRBJ1-2; D call uncertain. V was trimmed by 0 bases and J by 1 base, leaving 12 bases between them. From germline, CDR1 is LNHNV and CDR2 YYDKDF (reference sequence). CDR3 size: 16 residues. CDR3 region: CATSRDQVLNNYGYTF. CDR3 DNA: TGTGCCACCAGCAGAGATCAGGTTCTCAATAACTATGGCTACACCTTC. Looking up the rest from reference TRBV15 and TRBJ1-2 gives the full variable domain: DAMVIQNPRYQVTQFGKPVTLSCSQTLNHNVMYWYQQKSSQAPKLLFHYYDKDFNNEADTPDNFQSRRPNTSFCFLDIRSPGLGDTAMYLCATSRDQVLNNYGYTFGSGTRLTVV.